This T cell receptor beta chain stems from a study of response to subunit inactivated influenza vaccine. TCRdb re-called the RT-PCR reads with MiXCR, one entry per CDR3 protein. The table has a few hundred thousand distinct CDR3 sequences, around 15% seen once. The CDR3 extends over 16 amino acids. Germline values: CDR1 SGHTA, CDR2 FQGNSA. V gave up 2 bases and J gave up 6 bases; unmatched junction bases: 6. Only a few counts were recorded for this clonotype. The clonotype was recovered from a man aged 45-65 years who received an inactivated influenza vaccine. The sequencing here drew on PBMCs from blood, taken roughly 13 days after vaccination. The chain uses TRBV7-2 and TRBJ2-2, with 10 nucleotides matching TRBD1. Written as DNA, the CDR3 is TGTGCCAGCAGCTTAAGGACAGGGGGAAAGGCCGGGGAGCTGTTTTTT. Residues: CASSLRTGGKAGELFF.